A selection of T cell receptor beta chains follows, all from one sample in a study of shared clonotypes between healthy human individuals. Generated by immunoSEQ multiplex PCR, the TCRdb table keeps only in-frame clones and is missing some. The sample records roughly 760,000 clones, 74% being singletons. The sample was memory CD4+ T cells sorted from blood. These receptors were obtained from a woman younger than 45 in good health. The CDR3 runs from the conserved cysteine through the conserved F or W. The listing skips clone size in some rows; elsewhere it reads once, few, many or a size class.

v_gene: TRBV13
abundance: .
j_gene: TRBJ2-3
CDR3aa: CASSFSSTDTQYF

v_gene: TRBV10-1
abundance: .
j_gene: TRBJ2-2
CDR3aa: CASSDPANTGELFF

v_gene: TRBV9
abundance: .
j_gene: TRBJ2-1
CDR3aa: CASSRRTSGRAGEQFF

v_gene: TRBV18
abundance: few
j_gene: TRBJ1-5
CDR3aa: CASSRANNQPQHF

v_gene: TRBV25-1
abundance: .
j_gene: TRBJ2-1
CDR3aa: CASSGIQGPFPEQFF

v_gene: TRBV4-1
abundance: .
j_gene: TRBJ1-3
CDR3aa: CASSSGRDFENTIYF

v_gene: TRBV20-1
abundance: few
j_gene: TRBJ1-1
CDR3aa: CSASLQFNPFF

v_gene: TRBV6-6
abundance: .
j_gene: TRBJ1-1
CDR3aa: CATGEPGLGSNTEAFF

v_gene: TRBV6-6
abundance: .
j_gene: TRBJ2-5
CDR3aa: CASNGPAQETQYF

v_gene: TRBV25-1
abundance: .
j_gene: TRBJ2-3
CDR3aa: CASSENLLTDTQYF